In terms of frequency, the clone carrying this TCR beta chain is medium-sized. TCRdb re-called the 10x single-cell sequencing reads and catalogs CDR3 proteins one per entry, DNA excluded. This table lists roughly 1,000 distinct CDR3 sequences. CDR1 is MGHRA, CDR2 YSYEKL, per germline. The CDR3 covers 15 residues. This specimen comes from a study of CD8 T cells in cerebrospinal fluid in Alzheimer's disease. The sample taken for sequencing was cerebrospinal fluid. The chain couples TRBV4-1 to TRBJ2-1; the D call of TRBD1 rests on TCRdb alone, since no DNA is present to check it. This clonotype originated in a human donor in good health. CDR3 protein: CATSTGVVSYNEQFF.